This T cell receptor (beta chain) was recovered during a study of T cell repertoires in cytomegalovirus infection. A single record per CDR3 protein comes from TCRdb applying MiXCR to the reads. This table holds some 700,000 distinct CDR3 sequences, 30% to 35% found once. The CDR3 sequence is 16 residues long. Trimming took off 3 bases at V and 4 bases at J, with 13 bases between the two ends. The germline V gene encodes CDR1 MNHEY and CDR2 SMNVEV (reference sequence). This clonotype was observed a few times. Its target is not known. The source material was cultured PBMCs, sampled from culture after CMV antigen stimulation. The clonotype was recovered from a human donor in good health (CMV status not recorded). Some clones in this sample may be carry-over from other donors' samples. The chain carries TRBV27 and TRBJ2-6; D tentatively fits TRBD1 or TRBD2 (5 bases each). The CDR3 is CASSFLWGFGANVLTF. The CDR3 nucleotides read TGTGCCAGCAGTTTTCTCTGGGGGTTCGGGGCCAACGTCCTGACTTTC.